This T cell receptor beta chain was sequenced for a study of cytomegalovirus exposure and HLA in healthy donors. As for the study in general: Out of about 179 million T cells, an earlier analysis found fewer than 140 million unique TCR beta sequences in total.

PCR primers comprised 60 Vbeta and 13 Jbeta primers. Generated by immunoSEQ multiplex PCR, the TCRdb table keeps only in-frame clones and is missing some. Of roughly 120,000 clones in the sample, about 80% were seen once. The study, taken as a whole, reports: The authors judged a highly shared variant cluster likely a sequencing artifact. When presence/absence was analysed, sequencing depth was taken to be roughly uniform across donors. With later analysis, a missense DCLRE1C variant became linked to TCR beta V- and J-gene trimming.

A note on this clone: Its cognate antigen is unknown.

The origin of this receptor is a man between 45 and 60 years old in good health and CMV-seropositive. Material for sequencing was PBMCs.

As DNA, the CDR3 is TGTGCCAGCAGCCCCCAGGTGGGGAGGCAAGAGACCCAGTACTTC. Translated, it gives CASSPQVGRQETQYF. The chain recombines TRBV14 with TRBJ2-5; possibly TRBD2 for D (6 bases). Germline CDR1 SGHDN, CDR2 FVKESK. Trimming took 4 bases from V and 2 from J, leaving 14 bases between them. This CDR3 spans 15 amino acids.